This T cell receptor (beta chain) was found in a study of human T cells and chemical hapten exposure. Looking at the study overall: Skin on the upper inner arm, approximately 2 cm by approximately 2 cm in size, was sensitized with 2% DPC.

In TCRdb, the RACE reads were re-called with MiXCR into one record per CDR3 protein. The sample holds 28,000 or so distinct CDR3 sequences, more than 5% seen once. Described time point: patch test 3, about 24 weeks after DPC sensitization. Specified treatment: therapeutic diphenylcyclopropenone sensitization with weekly scalp DPC. This clonotype was recorded many times. The receptor's source is a man aged 25-45 years with alopecia areata. Some clones in this sample may be carry-over from other donors' samples. The material was whole blood, obtained in connection with sensitization to the hapten diphenylcyclopropenone (DPC).

This CDR3 is CASTFGTSGGAVETQYF. The CDR3 DNA reads as TGTGCCAGCACCTTTGGGACTAGCGGGGGGGCGGTAGAGACCCAGTACTTC. This chain uses TRBV12-3 or TRBV12-4 with TRBJ2-5; 16 bases fit TRBD2. This CDR3 has 17 amino acids. The V gene end was trimmed by 7 bases and the J gene end by 4 bases; junction bases not matched to a gene: 9.